The 32 T cell receptor beta chains below all came from one sample that was sequenced in a study of cytomegalovirus exposure and HLA in healthy donors. Researchers ran the PCR with 60 Vbeta and 13 Jbeta primers. The protocol was immunoSEQ multiplex PCR, while the TCRdb copy is restricted to in-frame clones and leaves out a portion. The sample lists 200,000 or so clones, approximately 81% seen once, with roughly 3.1% in the top ten. Input material: PBMCs. All receptors come from a young man in good health and CMV-seronegative.

The chain employs TRBV7-8 and TRBJ2-5, with TRBD2 matching over 9 bases. V shed 4 bases, J shed 1 base, and the junction held 4 bases outside the gene matches. This CDR3 region has 15 residues. Germline CDR1 and CDR2: SGHVS and FQNEAQ. CDR3 DNA: TGTGCCAGCAGCTCGAGCGGGGGGACCCAAGAGACCCAGTACTTC. It specifies CASSSSGGTQETQYF.

This rearrangement joins TRBV2 to TRBJ1-6; no clear D. V lost 1 base and J 7 bases, leaving 8 bases between the germline ends. The CDR3 has 14 residues. The germline V gene has CDR1 SNHLY and CDR2 FYNNEI. CDR3 sequence reads: CASSEGAGNSPLHF. CDR3 coding DNA: TGTGCCAGCAGTGAAGGGGCAGGAAATTCACCCCTCCACTTT.

The genes are TRBV5-4 and TRBJ1-6; D possibly corresponds to TRBD1 (6 bases). The V and J ends lost 4 bases and 10 bases respectively, with 15 bases between them. The CDR3 length is 14 residues. Per the germline V gene, CDR1 is SGHNT and CDR2 is YYREEE (reference sequence). CDR3: CASSPREGGSPLHF. CDR3 coding DNA: TGTGCCAGCAGCCCCAGGGAGGGGGGCTCACCCCTCCACTTT.

This clone was detected only once. The rearrangement links TRBV5-1 to TRBJ2-1; 8 bases map to TRBD2. This CDR3 comprises 15 residues. The ends lost 4 bases at V and 0 bases at J; junction bases unmatched: 3. Per the germline V gene, CDR1 is SGHRS and CDR2 is YFSETQ. Here the CDR3 reads CASSRGGLSYNEQFF. CDR3 in DNA: TGCGCCAGCAGCCGCGGGGGGCTCTCCTACAATGAGCAGTTCTTC.

The table lists this clone with a count of one. The chain uses TRBV7-2 and TRBJ2-7, with 9 bases fitting TRBD1. There are 15 residues in the CDR3. V gave up 0 bases and J gave up 3 bases; unmatched junction bases: 3. Per the germline V gene, CDR1 is SGHTA and CDR2 is FQGNSA. CDR3 residues: CASSLAGQGLYEQYF. Here the CDR3 DNA reads TGTGCCAGCAGCTTAGCGGGACAGGGTCTCTACGAGCAGTACTTC.

The chain links TRBV19 to TRBJ1-1; TRBD1 is a possible D gene (6 bases). CDR3 length equals 14 residues. Germline V gene data show CDR1 as LNHDA and CDR2 as SQIVND (reference sequence). Trimming stripped 3 bases from V and 3 bases from J, with 11 bases between. CDR3 sequence reads: CASSMAGGHTEAFF. CDR3 in DNA: TGTGCCAGTAGTATGGCGGGGGGCCACACTGAAGCTTTCTTT.

J is TRBJ1-4 and V is TRBV7-2; D unclear. Germline loops: CDR1 SGHTA, CDR2 FQGNSA. V was cut by 1 base and J by 8 bases, with 8 bases left in between. The CDR3 contains 13 residues. The CDR3 sequence: CASSLDPLEKLFF. The CDR3 nucleotides are TGTGCCAGCAGCTTAGACCCACTCGAAAAACTGTTTTTT.

V and J are TRBV19 and TRBJ1-2; 11 nucleotides line up with TRBD1. CDR3 length: 14 amino acids. The germline gives CDR1 LNHDA, CDR2 SQIVND (reference sequence). CDR3 DNA: TGTGCTTCGACCCGGACAGGGGGCAACTATGGCTACACCTTC. Its protein is CASTRTGGNYGYTF.

The V and J genes are TRBV7-3 and TRBJ2-3, with 7 positions matching TRBD1. The V gene's germline CDR1 is SGHTA and CDR2 FQGTGA. CDR3 length: 15 residues. J gave up 1 base and V 5 bases, and 6 bases lay outside the gene matches. The CDR3: CASSPRGLGTDTQYF. The CDR3 DNA reads TGTGCCAGCAGCCCAAGGGGGCTTGGCACAGATACGCAGTATTTT.

This chain connects TRBV28 to TRBJ2-3; D gene uncertain. CDR3 size: 13 residues. The V end was cut by 3 bases, the J end by 2 bases, with 6 bases between. Germline-derived CDR1 and CDR2 are MDHEN and SYDVKM. CDR3 coding DNA: TGTGCCAGCAGTTTCAGGAACACAGATACGCAGTATTTT. The encoded protein is CASSFRNTDTQYF.

The rearrangement uses TRBV7-2 and TRBJ2-2, with D tentatively TRBD2 (7 bases). The CDR3 is made up of 15 amino acids. V lost 1 base and J lost 7, with 13 bases in between. CDR1 is SGHTA, CDR2 FQGNSA, per germline. The CDR3 region has the DNA TGTGCCAGCAGCTTAGAGGGGGGGGCCTACGGGGAGCTGTTTTTT. Amino acids: CASSLEGGAYGELFF.

Of note for this clone: The junction differs from germline at one of its ends, possibly a read error. This sequence joins TRBV5-1 and TRBJ2-6; tentative D call: TRBD1 (5 bases). CDR1 and CDR2 from the germline V gene are SGHRS and YFSETQ. This CDR3 has 19 residues. The CDR3 sequence: CASSLVLRAATSGASVLTF. The DNA of the CDR3 is TGCGCCAGCAGCTTGGTTCTCCGGGCGGCTACCTCTGGGGCCAGCGTCCTGACTTTC.

The rearrangement links TRBV6-5 to TRBJ1-6; D perhaps matches TRBD1 (5 bases). Per the germline V gene, CDR1 is MNHEY and CDR2 is SVGAGI. The V gene lost 2 bases and the J gene lost 8 bases, with 13 bases spanning the gap. The length of the CDR3 is 15 residues. Here the CDR3 reads CASSYGARVHSPLHF. The CDR3 DNA reads TGTGCCAGCAGTTACGGGGCCAGGGTACATTCACCCCTCCACTTT.

V is TRBV5-1 and J is TRBJ2-7, with D possibly TRBD1 on 6 matching bases. Germline assignment: CDR1 SGHRS and CDR2 YFSETQ. CDR3 size: 14 residues. Trimming stripped 3 bases from V and 4 bases from J, with 14 bases between. CDR3 sequence reads: CASSSDSGVYEQYF. The CDR3 DNA is TGCGCCAGCAGCTCTGATTCAGGGGTTTACGAGCAGTACTTC.

The chain couples TRBV4-1 to TRBJ2-5; 12 bases align to TRBD2. The CDR3 is 19 amino acids. Trimming took 2 bases from V and 2 from J; bases not matched to a gene: 12. Germline loops: CDR1 MGHRA, CDR2 YSYEKL. The CDR3 nucleotides are TGCGCCAGCAGCCAAATTCTCGGAACTAGCGGGGGGACTCAAGAGACCCAGTACTTC. Translating gives CASSQILGTSGGTQETQYF.

This clone was recorded once. The rearrangement uses TRBV5-6 and TRBJ2-1; TRBD2 aligns across 16 bases. This CDR3 spans 18 amino acids. V shed 4 bases and J 2 bases; nucleotides not matched to a gene: 6. CDR1 is SGHDT, CDR2 YYEEEE, per germline. The CDR3 loop is CASSDGTSGGAAYNEQFF. The DNA for the CDR3 is TGTGCCAGCAGCGACGGGACTAGCGGGGGGGCCGCCTACAATGAGCAGTTCTTC.

The V and J genes are TRBV5-4 and TRBJ2-7, with TRBD2 matching 9 bases. CDR1 and CDR2 from the germline V gene are SGHNT and YYREEE (reference sequence). The length of the CDR3 is 15 residues. V was pared by 2 bases and J by 7 bases, with 10 bases of the junction left unmatched. The CDR3 sequence is CASSFKASGAREQYF. The CDR3 bases are TGTGCCAGCAGCTTCAAGGCTAGCGGGGCTCGAGAGCAGTACTTC.

This chain uses TRBV10-3 with TRBJ2-2, with D possibly TRBD1 on 5 matching bases. Germline CDR1 is ENHRY and CDR2 is SYGVKD. V lost 2 bases and J 7 bases, leaving 14 bases between the germline ends. The CDR3 length is 15 residues. CDR3 region: CAISEVTGRNGELFF. Written as DNA, the CDR3 is TGTGCCATCAGTGAGGTTACAGGACGGAACGGGGAGCTGTTTTTT.

This clone has a handful of counts. The rearrangement uses TRBV28 and TRBJ2-7; TRBD2 agrees at 7 bases. The CDR3 extends over 12 amino acids. After removal of 8 bases from V and 6 bases from J, the junction contained 7 bases not matched to a gene. CDR1 MDHEN and CDR2 SYDVKM come from the germline V gene. The CDR3 protein is CASLGGGREQYF. CDR3 DNA sequence: TGTGCCAGCCTTGGGGGGGGTCGCGAGCAGTACTTC.

Only a few counts were recorded for this clone. The rearrangement joins TRBV11-2 to TRBJ2-1; TRBD2 is a possible D gene (6 bases). Trimming removed 6 bases at V and 5 bases at J, with 17 bases between. Germline assignment: CDR1 SGHAT and CDR2 FQNNGV. CDR3 size: 15 residues. DNA of the CDR3: TGTGCCAGCAGGAAACGCCAGGGAGGTGACAATGAGCAGTTCTTC. Translated, it gives CASRKRQGGDNEQFF.

This rearrangement joins TRBV6-6 to TRBJ2-3; 9 nucleotides align to TRBD1. With 6 bases clipped from V and 1 base from J, the junction kept 2 bases outside the gene matches. There are 14 residues in the CDR3. Per the germline V gene, CDR1 is MNHNY and CDR2 is SVGAGI (reference sequence). The CDR3, as DNA: TGTGCCAGCAGATGGACAGGGGGCACAGATACGCAGTATTTT. Its protein product is CASRWTGGTDTQYF.

V usage is TRBV7-9 and J usage is TRBJ2-7; 8 bases match TRBD1. From germline, CDR1 is SEHNR and CDR2 FQNEAQ (reference sequence). This CDR3 region has 15 residues. With V trimmed by 7 bases and J by 4 bases, 12 bases remained unmatched. The CDR3 loop reads CASTDRDQPSYEQYF. The CDR3 nucleotides read TGTGCCAGCACGGACAGGGACCAACCCTCGTACGAGCAGTACTTC.

The V and J genes are TRBV4-1 and TRBJ2-2; D may be TRBD1 (6 bases). CDR1 is MGHRA, CDR2 YSYEKL, per germline. V shed 0 bases and J shed 7 bases, with 24 bases lying between them. The CDR3 is 19 residues long. This chain's CDR3 is CASSQDRTNMRGWFGELFF. The CDR3, as DNA: TGCGCCAGCAGCCAAGACCGCACTAATATGAGGGGGTGGTTCGGGGAGCTGTTTTTT.

The chain has TRBV25-1 and TRBJ1-5; D unresolved. V was cut by 8 bases and J by 2 bases, with 7 bases left in between. The CDR3 spans 12 residues. Germline CDR1 MGHDK, CDR2 SYGVNS. The CDR3 sequence is CASASGNQPQHF. The CDR3 DNA follows: TGTGCCAGCGCCTCAGGCAATCAGCCCCAGCATTTT.

The chain has TRBV5-4 and TRBJ2-7; D is uncertain. CDR1 and CDR2 (germline): SGHNT, YYREEE (reference sequence). This CDR3 is built from 13 residues. The V end was cut by 1 base, the J end by 2 bases, with 7 bases between. The CDR3 spells CASSLIPTYEQYF. The CDR3 region has the DNA TGTGCCAGCAGCTTGATCCCCACCTACGAGCAGTACTTC.

This chain connects TRBV7-9 to TRBJ2-3; no firm D call. Germline values: CDR1 SEHNR, CDR2 FQNEAQ (reference sequence). The CDR3 runs to 14 residues. V lost 2 bases, J lost 6 bases, and 12 bases lay in between. CDR3 protein: CASSLYSLKDTQYF. The CDR3 coding sequence is TGTGCCAGCAGCTTATACTCTCTAAAGGATACGCAGTATTTT.

J is TRBJ1-2 and V is TRBV28, with D uncertain. Germline loops: CDR1 MDHEN, CDR2 SYDVKM. Trimming pared 6 bases from V and 3 bases from J, leaving 17 bases between. The CDR3 spans 15 residues. The CDR3 region is CASSRPPGMDYGYTF. The CDR3, as DNA: TGTGCCAGCAGCCGCCCCCCAGGCATGGACTATGGCTACACCTTC.

This chain links TRBV5-1 with TRBJ2-7, with D possibly being TRBD2 (6 bases). V lost 3 bases and J lost 2, with 27 bases in between. Germline loops: CDR1 SGHRS, CDR2 YFSETQ. The CDR3 consists of 19 residues. This chain's CDR3 is CASSSPEGYGEVAAYEQYF. The CDR3 nucleotides read TGCGCCAGCAGCTCCCCGGAAGGGTATGGCGAAGTAGCGGCCTACGAGCAGTACTTC.

The chain joins TRBV10-3 to TRBJ1-3; 9 positions agree with TRBD1. Germline CDR1 reads ENHRY; CDR2 reads SYGVKD. The CDR3 is 18 amino acids. The junction had 8 bases not matched to a gene; V was cut back by 0 bases and J by 2 bases. Here the CDR3 DNA reads TGTGCCATCAGTGAGTCGGAAACAGGGGGCTTAGCTGGAAACACCATATATTTT. The encoded protein is CAISESETGGLAGNTIYF.

The chain has TRBV2 and TRBJ1-6, with a weak D call TRBD1 (6 bases). Germline CDR1 SNHLY, CDR2 FYNNEI. V lost 5 bases and J lost 11, with 19 bases in between. The CDR3 sequence is 15 residues long. This CDR3 is CASSPRQAWGTPLHF. The CDR3 DNA follows: TGTGCCAGCAGTCCGAGACAGGCTTGGGGGACACCCCTCCACTTT.

Only one count was recorded for this clone. The chain joins TRBV28 to TRBJ1-6; TRBD1 might be the D (6 bases). The V gene's germline CDR1 is MDHEN and CDR2 SYDVKM. CDR3 length: 16 amino acids. Trimming pared 0 bases from V and 0 bases from J, leaving 6 bases between. DNA for the CDR3: TGTGCCAGCAGTTTATGGGACAGCTCCTATAATTCACCCCTCCACTTT. Translation: CASSLWDSSYNSPLHF.

The table lists this clone with a few counts. The gene calls are TRBV5-8 and TRBJ2-3, with D unresolved. CDR1 and CDR2 (germline): SGHTS, YDEGEE. This CDR3 region has 12 residues. Trimming shortened V by 1 base and J by 7 bases, and 7 bases separated the two germline ends. CDR3 nucleotides: TGTGCCAGCAGCTTGCGGGTTAATACGCAGTATTTT. It specifies CASSLRVNTQYF.